The 32 T cell receptor beta chains given below trace back to one sample, sequenced in a study of control samples from healthy donors and cancer patients. The protocol was immunoSEQ multiplex PCR, while the TCRdb copy is restricted to in-frame clones and leaves out a portion. The sample holds more than 70,000 clones, roughly 91% seen once. Sequenced: PBMCs. These receptor sequences come from a man in his sixties with lung cancer.

The chain combines TRBV6-5 with TRBJ1-1, with TRBD1 identical over 7 bases. The CDR3 is 13 amino acids. V lost 5 bases to trimming and J lost 7 bases; unmatched junction nucleotides: 7. Germline V gene data show CDR1 as MNHEY and CDR2 as SVGAGI. The CDR3 DNA sequence: TGTGCCAGCAGTCGCCCTCAGGGGGGTGAAGCTTTCTTT. Translation gives CASSRPQGGEAFF.

The V and J genes are TRBV4-1 and TRBJ1-6, with 8 bases that match TRBD1. CDR3 length: 19 amino acids. Trimming took 2 bases from V and 0 from J; bases not matched to a gene: 9. CDR1 is MGHRA, CDR2 YSYEKL, per germline. DNA of the CDR3: TGCGCCAGCAGCCAATTTGGACAGGGACGAGGCTCCTATAATTCACCCCTCCACTTT. Translation: CASSQFGQGRGSYNSPLHF.

V is TRBV25-1 and J is TRBJ2-7, with unresolved D. V lost 3 bases, J lost 0 bases, and 6 bases lay in between. The CDR3 runs 13 residues. Germline V gene sequence: CDR1 MGHDK, CDR2 SYGVNS. The CDR3 coding sequence is TGTGCCAGCAGTGAGGTCCACTCCTACGAGCAGTACTTC. Amino acid sequence: CASSEVHSYEQYF.

The gene calls are TRBV24-1 and TRBJ1-2; the D is unclear. Trimming pared 4 bases from V and 0 bases from J, leaving 14 bases between. The V gene's germline CDR1 is KGHDR and CDR2 SFDVKD. The CDR3 has 16 residues. The CDR3: CATSDSGRIPNYGYTF. DNA of the CDR3: TGTGCCACCAGTGACAGTGGACGGATCCCTAACTATGGCTACACCTTC.

The CDR3, as DNA: TGTGCCAGCAGTGATTCTGGGGACTACAATGAGCAGTTCTTC. It yields the protein CASSDSGDYNEQFF. The V call is TRBV2, the J call TRBJ2-1; no firm D call. V shed 3 bases and J shed 3 bases, with 9 bases lying between them. Germline V gene data show CDR1 as SNHLY and CDR2 as FYNNEI. The CDR3 runs 14 residues. The variable domain in full, with the rest retrieved from reference TRBV2 and TRBJ2-1, is EPEVTQTPSHQVTQMGQEVILRCVPISNHLYFYWYRQILGQKVEFLVSFYNNEISEKSEIFDDQFSVERPDGSNFTLKIRSTKLEDSAMYFCASSDSGDYNEQFFGPGTRLTVL.

The chain links TRBV24-1 to TRBJ2-1, with TRBD1 matching over 7 bases. This CDR3 spans 17 amino acids. The V gene's germline CDR1 is KGHDR and CDR2 SFDVKD. With 3 bases clipped from V and 8 bases from J, the junction kept 15 bases outside the gene matches. The CDR3 DNA reads TGTGCCACCAGTGATCTTGGGGAACAGGGGTTGGGGCATGAGCAGTTCTTC. This encodes CATSDLGEQGLGHEQFF.

As regards this clone: This sample includes further DNA sequences coding for the same CDR3. The chain uses TRBV6-2 or TRBV6-3 and TRBJ1-5, with D tentatively TRBD1 (5 bases). V lost 3 bases, J lost 7 bases, and 16 bases lay in between. The CDR3 is 15 amino acids. CDR1 and CDR2 (germline): MNHEY, SVGEGT. The CDR3 DNA reads TGTGCCAGCAGTTATTCGGTAGGGACCCGGCAGCCCCAGCATTTT. As protein: CASSYSVGTRQPQHF.

The chain joins TRBV7-8 to TRBJ1-1, with D possibly matching TRBD1 (5 bases). The length of the CDR3 is 14 residues. Germline lookup yields CDR1 SGHVS and CDR2 FQNEAQ. V gave up 5 bases and J gave up 1 base, with 11 bases separating them. The CDR3 DNA reads TGTGCCAGCAGCCCATCCGACAGGAACACTGAAGCTTTCTTT. Residues: CASSPSDRNTEAFF. The full variable domain, its missing parts supplied by reference TRBV7-8 and TRBJ1-1, is GAGVSQSPRYKVAKRGQDVALRCDPISGHVSLFWYQQALGQGPEFLTYFQNEAQLDKSGLPSDRFFAERPEGSVSTLKIQRTQQEDSAVYLCASSPSDRNTEAFFGQGTRLTVV.

The J gene is TRBJ1-1, the V gene TRBV9, with 8 bases identical to TRBD1. Germline assignment: CDR1 SGDLS and CDR2 YYNGEE. V trimming: 2 bases; J trimming: 6 bases; junction bases outside the gene matches: 6. CDR3 length equals 14 residues. CDR3 in DNA: TGTGCCAGCAGCGTCGGACAGGGAACCGCTGAAGCTTTCTTT. Protein sequence: CASSVGQGTAEAFF.

The rearrangement joins TRBV15 to TRBJ1-4; D possibly corresponds to TRBD1 (5 bases). The CDR3 is 15 amino acids. Trimming removed 0 bases from V and 4 bases from J, with 9 bases in between. Germline V gene sequence: CDR1 LNHNV, CDR2 YYDKDF (reference sequence). The CDR3 DNA sequence: TGTGCCACCAGCAGAGACACGGGGCATAATGAAAAACTGTTTTTT. The encoded protein is CATSRDTGHNEKLFF.

The chain uses TRBV30 and TRBJ1-5; D ambiguous. The CDR3 is 12 amino acids. The V end lost 0 bases, the J end lost 7 bases, and 7 bases lay between the germline ends. The germline V gene encodes CDR1 GTSNPN and CDR2 SVGIG (reference sequence). The CDR3 here is CAWSVFGQPQHF. The CDR3 nucleotides read TGTGCCTGGAGTGTTTTTGGACAGCCCCAGCATTTT.

The rearrangement links TRBV5-1 to TRBJ1-6; TRBD1 is a possible D gene (5 bases). Germline assignment: CDR1 SGHRS and CDR2 YFSETQ. There are 17 residues in the CDR3. Trimming cost V 3 bases and J 5 bases, with 18 bases left between them. For the CDR3, the DNA is TGCGCCAGCAGCTCGGACCCCGGGACCGGGAATAATTCACCCCTCCACTTT. This codes for CASSSDPGTGNNSPLHF.

The chain couples TRBV4-1 to TRBJ2-1, with TRBD1 matching 12 bases. This CDR3 spans 15 amino acids. Trimming cost V 5 bases and J 4 bases; bases outside gene matches: 3. CDR1 and CDR2 from the germline V gene are MGHRA and YSYEKL. The CDR3: CASSRDRGLYNEQFF. The CDR3 coding sequence is TGCGCCAGCAGCAGGGACAGGGGGCTTTACAATGAGCAGTTCTTC.

This CDR3 is CASSPEGRVGTGELFF. The DNA of the CDR3 is TGTGCCAGCTCACCCGAGGGACGGGTGGGCACCGGGGAGCTGTTTTTT. The genes are TRBV18 and TRBJ2-2; D may be TRBD1 or TRBD2 (5 bases each). This CDR3 has 16 amino acids. The ends were cut back, 3 bases at V and 4 bases at J, with 15 bases in the middle. CDR1 and CDR2 from the germline V gene are KGHSH and LQKENI. The complete variable domain, with remaining parts taken from reference TRBV18 and TRBJ2-2, reads NAGVMQNPRHLVRRRGQEARLRCSPMKGHSHVYWYRQLPEEGLKFMVYLQKENIIDESGMPKERFSAEFPKEGPSILRIQQVVRGDSAAYFCASSPEGRVGTGELFFGEGSRLTVL.

The CDR3 loop reads CASSLQFRQGPHTEAFF. CDR3 coding DNA: TGTGCCAGCAGCCTACAATTTCGACAGGGCCCCCACACTGAAGCTTTCTTT. The rearrangement links TRBV6-2 or TRBV6-3 to TRBJ1-1; 7 positions match TRBD1. CDR1 and CDR2 from the germline V gene are MNHEY and SVGEGT. V shed 6 bases and J 3 bases; nucleotides not matched to a gene: 16. The CDR3 is made up of 17 amino acids.

Here the CDR3 DNA reads TGTGCCAGCAGCTTAACAGGGTTGGCCGGGGAGCTGTTTTTT. This sequence encodes CASSLTGLAGELFF. The J gene is TRBJ2-2, the V gene TRBV5-6, with D possibly TRBD1 on 6 matching bases. Germline assignment: CDR1 SGHDT and CDR2 YYEEEE. Trimming took off 2 bases at V and 6 bases at J, with 11 bases between the two ends. The CDR3 is made up of 14 amino acids.

The genes are TRBV5-8 and TRBJ2-6; D gene uncertain. The CDR3 extends over 16 amino acids. Germline lookup yields CDR1 SGHTS and CDR2 YDEGEE. V shed 4 bases and J shed 0 bases, with 11 bases lying between them. CDR3 sequence: CASSQAFLSGANVLTF. CDR3 DNA sequence: TGTGCCAGCAGCCAAGCTTTTCTCTCTGGGGCCAACGTCCTGACTTTC.

The J gene is TRBJ1-5, the V gene TRBV30, with a tentative D call TRBD1 (5 bases). Germline CDR1 reads GTSNPN; CDR2 reads SVGIG (reference sequence). The CDR3 totals 14 residues. V lost 2 bases and J lost 1, with 9 bases in between. The CDR3 DNA is TGTGCCTGGAGTCCGGGACGAAGCAATCAGCCCCAGCATTTT. Translation: CAWSPGRSNQPQHF.

The chain couples TRBV30 to TRBJ1-5; D unclear. The CDR3 is made up of 13 amino acids. Germline V gene lookup returns CDR1 GTSNPN and CDR2 SVGIG (reference sequence). Trimming removed 2 bases from V and 4 bases from J, with 9 bases in between. The CDR3 DNA reads TGTGCCTGGAGTCGTAGCGCAAATCAGCCCCAGCATTTT. Encoded protein: CAWSRSANQPQHF.

The gene calls are TRBV5-1 and TRBJ2-2, with 7 bases that match TRBD1. V lost 5 bases, J lost 7 bases, and 5 bases stayed unmatched. Germline assignment: CDR1 SGHRS and CDR2 YFSETQ. CDR3 length equals 13 residues. This CDR3 reads CASRTGYDGELFF. As DNA, the CDR3 is TGCGCCAGCAGGACAGGGTATGACGGGGAGCTGTTTTTT.

V gene TRBV6-2 or TRBV6-3 combines with J gene TRBJ2-7; D may correspond to TRBD1 or TRBD2 (5 bases each). The CDR3 is 11 residues long. V was trimmed by 5 bases and J by 6 bases, leaving 8 bases between them. CDR1 is MNHEY and CDR2 is SVGEGT in the germline V gene. DNA of the CDR3: TGTGCCAGCAGTCAGGGACGCGAGCAGTACTTC. Translated, it gives CASSQGREQYF.

The V gene is TRBV7-9, the J gene TRBJ1-2; D gene unclear. The CDR3 contains 13 residues. V lost 5 bases and J 4 bases, leaving 11 bases between the germline ends. Germline V gene lookup returns CDR1 SEHNR and CDR2 FQNEAQ (reference sequence). The CDR3: CASSGSGTYGYTF. The CDR3 bases are TGTGCCAGCAGCGGTTCAGGCACCTATGGCTACACCTTC. Using reference TRBV7-9 and TRBJ1-2 for the parts outside the CDR3, the full variable domain is DTGVSQNPRHKITKRGQNVTFRCDPISEHNRLYWYRQTLGQGPEFLTYFQNEAQLEKSRLLSDRFSAERPKGSFSTLEIQRTEQGDSAMYLCASSGSGTYGYTFGSGTRLTVV.

This clone was recorded only once. The chain recombines TRBV4-2 with TRBJ2-5; 7 positions match TRBD1. This CDR3 is 16 amino acids long. The V gene end was trimmed by 1 base and the J gene end by 5 bases; junction bases not matched to a gene: 10. The germline CDR1 and CDR2 sequences are LGHNA and YNFKEQ. The CDR3 nucleotides are TGTGCCAGCAGCCAAGGTGGGCGACAGGGTGTTGAGACCCAGTACTTC. Its protein product is CASSQGGRQGVETQYF.

The chain carries TRBV7-2 and TRBJ2-3, with D perhaps TRBD2 (6 bases). Trimming stripped 7 bases from V and 0 bases from J, with 14 bases between. Germline V gives CDR1 SGHTA, CDR2 FQGNSA. This CDR3 region has 15 residues. The CDR3 DNA reads as TGTGCCAGCACTTCTCCGGGACTTAGCACAGATACGCAGTATTTT. This encodes CASTSPGLSTDTQYF.

This chain uses TRBV27 with TRBJ1-6; D not resolved. V shed 2 bases and J shed 10 bases, with 9 bases lying between them. The V gene's germline CDR1 is MNHEY and CDR2 SMNVEV (reference sequence). This CDR3 is 13 amino acids long. For the CDR3, the DNA is TGTGCCAGCAGTTTAAGACCCTCATCACCCCTCCACTTT. It codes for CASSLRPSSPLHF.

Only one count was recorded for this clone. The CDR3 here is CASSQEGATNEKLFF. The CDR3 nucleotides are TGTGCCAGCAGCCAAGAGGGGGCAACTAATGAAAAACTGTTTTTT. This chain joins TRBV14 and TRBJ1-4, with a possible D match to TRBD1 (5 bases). V was shortened by 0 bases and J by 0 bases, with 5 bases between the two germline ends. The CDR3 runs 15 residues. CDR1 and CDR2 (germline): SGHDN, FVKESK.

The chain couples TRBV6-5 to TRBJ1-1, with 10 nucleotides matching TRBD1. Germline V gives CDR1 MNHEY, CDR2 SVGAGI. V trimming: 5 bases; J trimming: 2 bases; junction bases outside the gene matches: 5. The CDR3 spans 15 residues. CDR3 DNA sequence: TGTGCCAGCAGTACCAGACAGGGGGCTAACACTGAAGCTTTCTTT. It specifies CASSTRQGANTEAFF.

This clone came up once. This sequence joins TRBV5-5 and TRBJ2-2; TRBD2 is a possible D gene (6 bases). V gave up 4 bases and J gave up 4 bases, with 14 bases separating them. Germline values: CDR1 SGHKS, CDR2 YYEKEE (reference sequence). The CDR3 is made up of 15 amino acids. This CDR3 is CASSPQGGGTGELFF. The CDR3 bases are TGTGCCAGCAGCCCTCAGGGAGGAGGCACCGGGGAGCTGTTTTTT.

V gene TRBV11-2 combines with J gene TRBJ2-1; D might be TRBD2 (6 bases). Looked up from germline, CDR1 is SGHAT and CDR2 is FQNNGV. The CDR3 has 15 amino acids. V was shortened by 5 bases and J by 0 bases, with 11 bases between the two germline ends. The CDR3 region has the DNA TGTGCCAGCAGCCCCCTCGGGGGCTCCTACAATGAGCAGTTCTTC. It yields the protein CASSPLGGSYNEQFF. Filled out from reference TRBV11-2 and TRBJ2-1, the complete variable domain reads EAGVAQSPRYKIIEKRQSVAFWCNPISGHATLYWYQQILGQGPKLLIQFQNNGVVDDSQLPKDRFSAERLKGVDSTLKIQPAKLEDSAVYLCASSPLGGSYNEQFFGPGTRLTVL.

The V call is TRBV5-4, the J call TRBJ1-2; perhaps TRBD1 as D (5 bases). The CDR3 is 17 residues long. The germline gives CDR1 SGHNT, CDR2 YYREEE (reference sequence). V was pared by 6 bases and J by 5 bases, with 26 bases between. CDR3 nucleotide sequence: TGTGCCAGCACCGATAGTTTGGGCTTGACAGCGCCTTATGGCTACACCTTC. Its translation: CASTDSLGLTAPYGYTF.

The chain is built from TRBV12-3 or TRBV12-4 and TRBJ2-7; D call uncertain. V lost 3 bases, J lost 2 bases, and 8 bases lay in between. The CDR3 has 13 residues. The CDR3 DNA reads TGTGCCAGCAGTTTGGACCAGGCCTACGAGCAGTACTTC. Protein: CASSLDQAYEQYF.

The chain links TRBV5-1 to TRBJ2-5; D is perhaps TRBD1 (5 bases). V lost 7 bases, J lost 5 bases, and 21 bases lay in between. CDR3 length equals 15 residues. CDR1 SGHRS and CDR2 YFSETQ come from the germline V gene. DNA of the CDR3: TGCGCCAGCCCCGGCCAGGGTGCGCCGTGGGAGACCCAGTACTTC. This translates into CASPGQGAPWETQYF.